This T cell receptor beta chain derives from a study of cytomegalovirus exposure and HLA in healthy donors. Background on the study: It was reported in a later analysis that the same platform had been used for the 120 validation repertoires as for the roughly 700 first-cohort repertoires. Findings and limits, study-wide: The listing of 150 to 200 TCR beta chains classed them as cytomegalovirus-associated.

A note on this clone: Its antigen remains unknown.

Clones were sequenced by immunoSEQ multiplex PCR, and TCRdb holds only the in-frame ones, with some missing. The sample has about 120,000 clones; around 89% are singletons. The TCR sequence derives from a man aged 18-30 years in good health and CMV-seronegative. The sequenced sample consisted of PBMCs.

CDR3 sequence reads: CASSLVGTDSNQPQHF. The DNA of the CDR3 is TGTGCCAGCAGCTTAGTAGGGACAGATAGCAATCAGCCCCAGCATTTT. The genes are TRBV7-9 and TRBJ1-5; 7 positions agree with TRBD1. CDR1 and CDR2 (germline): SEHNR, FQNEAQ (reference sequence). The CDR3 runs to 16 residues. The junction had 3 bases not matched to a gene; V was cut back by 1 base and J by 0 bases.